This T cell receptor beta chain stems from a study of CD4 T cells in relation to SARS-CoV-2 and coronaviruses. Study-wide context: No peptide or an HIV-1 Nef peptide pool served as negative control.

Unexposed donor CD4+ T cells date from about 2010-2019, before the COVID-19 pandemic. After less than 11 days of culture, CD4+ T cells were isolated. Half the medium was replaced with IL-2 medium on days 3 and 7. Overall study findings and caveats: SARS-CoV-2-driven expansion was significantly weaker in crossreactive than monoreactive clones. This crossreactivity analysis covered spike protein alone, no other viral proteins.

The CDR3 consists of 18 residues. The V gene end was trimmed by 0 bases and the J gene end by 5 bases; junction bases not matched to a gene: 13. Looked up from germline, CDR1 is KGHSH and CDR2 is LQKENI. Sequenced by immunoSEQ multiplex PCR; TCRdb stores in-frame clones only, minus some. Of around 23,000 clones in the sample, around 76% were seen once. For this clone: Its cognate antigen is unknown.

The V gene is TRBV18, the J gene TRBJ2-5; 9 nucleotides match TRBD2. This clonotype originated in a human donor in good health. Input material: CD4+ T cells from PBMCs, cultured in vitro. Here the CDR3 reads CASSPPSSGGSNGETQYF. Here the CDR3 DNA reads TGTGCCAGCTCACCACCGTCCAGCGGGGGGTCAAACGGGGAGACCCAGTACTTC.